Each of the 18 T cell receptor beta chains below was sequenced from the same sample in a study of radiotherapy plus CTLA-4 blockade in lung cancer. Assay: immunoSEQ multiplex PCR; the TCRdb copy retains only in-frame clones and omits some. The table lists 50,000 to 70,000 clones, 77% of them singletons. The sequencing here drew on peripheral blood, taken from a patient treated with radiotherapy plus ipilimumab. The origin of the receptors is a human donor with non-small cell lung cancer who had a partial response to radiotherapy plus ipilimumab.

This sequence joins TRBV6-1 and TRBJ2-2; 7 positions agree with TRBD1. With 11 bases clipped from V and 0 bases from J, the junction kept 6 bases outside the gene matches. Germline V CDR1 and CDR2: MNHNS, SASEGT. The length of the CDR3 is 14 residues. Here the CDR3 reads CASKGGTNTGELFF. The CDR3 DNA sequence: TGTGCCTCAAAAGGGGGCACGAACACCGGGGAGCTGTTTTTT.

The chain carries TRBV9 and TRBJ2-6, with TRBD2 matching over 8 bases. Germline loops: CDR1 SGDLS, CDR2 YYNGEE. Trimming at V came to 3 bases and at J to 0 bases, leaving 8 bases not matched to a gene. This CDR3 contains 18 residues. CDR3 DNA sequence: TGTGCCAGCAGCGCGGGGGGGGGCGTCATCTCTGGGGCCAACGTCCTGACTTTC. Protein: CASSAGGGVISGANVLTF.

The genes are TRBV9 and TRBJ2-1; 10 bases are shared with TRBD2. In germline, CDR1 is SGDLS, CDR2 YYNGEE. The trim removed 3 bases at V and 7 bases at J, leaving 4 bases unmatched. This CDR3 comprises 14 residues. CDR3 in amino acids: CASSGSGGENEQFF. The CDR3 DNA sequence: TGTGCCAGCAGCGGGAGCGGGGGGGAAAATGAGCAGTTCTTC.

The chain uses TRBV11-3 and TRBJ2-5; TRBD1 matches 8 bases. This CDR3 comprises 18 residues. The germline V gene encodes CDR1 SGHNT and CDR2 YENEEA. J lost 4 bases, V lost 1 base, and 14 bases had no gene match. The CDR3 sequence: CASSLGPPVQGARETQYF. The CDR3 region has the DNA TGTGCCAGCAGCTTAGGGCCCCCCGTCCAGGGGGCGAGAGAGACCCAGTACTTC.

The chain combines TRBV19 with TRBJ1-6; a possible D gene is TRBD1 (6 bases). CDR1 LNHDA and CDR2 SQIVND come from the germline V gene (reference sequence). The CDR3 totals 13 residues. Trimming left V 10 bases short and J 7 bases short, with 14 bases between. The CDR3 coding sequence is TGTGCCACCTCAGGGGTAGGGAATTCACCCCTCCACTTT. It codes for CATSGVGNSPLHF.

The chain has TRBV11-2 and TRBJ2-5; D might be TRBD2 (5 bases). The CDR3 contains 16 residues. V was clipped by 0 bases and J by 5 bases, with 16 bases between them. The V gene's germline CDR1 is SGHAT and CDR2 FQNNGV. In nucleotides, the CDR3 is TGTGCCAGCAGCTTAGAAGGAGGAGCACGAGGGGAGACCCAGTACTTC. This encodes CASSLEGGARGETQYF.

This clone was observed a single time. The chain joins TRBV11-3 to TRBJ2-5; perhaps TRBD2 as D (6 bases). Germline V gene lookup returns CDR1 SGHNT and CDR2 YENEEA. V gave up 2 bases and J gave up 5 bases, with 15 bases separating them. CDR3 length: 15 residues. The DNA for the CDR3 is TGTGCCAGCAGCTTAATTGGAGGGGCGGGGGAGACCCAGTACTTC. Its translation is CASSLIGGAGETQYF.

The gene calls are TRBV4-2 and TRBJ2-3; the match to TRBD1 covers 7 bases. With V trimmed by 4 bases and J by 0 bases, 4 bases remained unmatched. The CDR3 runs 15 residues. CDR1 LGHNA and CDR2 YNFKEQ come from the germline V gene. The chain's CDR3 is CASSPRDSSTDTQYF. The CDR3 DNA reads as TGTGCCAGCAGCCCCCGGGACAGCAGCACAGATACGCAGTATTTT.

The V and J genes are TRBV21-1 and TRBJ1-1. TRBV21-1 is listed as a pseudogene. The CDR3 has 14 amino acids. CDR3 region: CASSPPRLNTEAFF. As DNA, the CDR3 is TGTGCCAGCAGCCCCCCTCGGTTGAACACTGAAGCTTTCTTT.

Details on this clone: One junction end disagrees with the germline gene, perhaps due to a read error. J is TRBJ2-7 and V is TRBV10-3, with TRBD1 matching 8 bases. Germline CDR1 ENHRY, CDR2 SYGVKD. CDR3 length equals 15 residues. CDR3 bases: TGTGCCATCAGGGAACAGGGACAGGCCTCCCACGAGCAGTACTTC. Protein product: CAIREQGQASHEQYF.

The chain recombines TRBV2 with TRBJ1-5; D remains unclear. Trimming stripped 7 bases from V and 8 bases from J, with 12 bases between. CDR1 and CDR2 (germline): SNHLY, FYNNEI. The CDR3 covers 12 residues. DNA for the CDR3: TGTGCCAGCAAGGCAGCGACGGAGCCCCAGCATTTT. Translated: CASKAATEPQHF.

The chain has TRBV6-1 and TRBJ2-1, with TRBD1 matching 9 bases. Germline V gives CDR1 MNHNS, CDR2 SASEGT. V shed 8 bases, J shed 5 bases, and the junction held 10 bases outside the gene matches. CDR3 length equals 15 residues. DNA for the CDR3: TGTGCCAGCTCTGAGGGGGACAGGGCCCACAATGAGCAGTTCTTC. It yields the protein CASSEGDRAHNEQFF.

The CDR3 nucleotides read TGTGCCAGCAGCTTAATCAGGACAGGCAGGGAGACCCAGTACTTC. Translated: CASSLIRTGRETQYF. V usage is TRBV7-3 and J usage is TRBJ2-5; 7 bases fit TRBD1. Germline loops: CDR1 SGHTA, CDR2 FQGTGA. Trimming removed 1 base from V and 5 bases from J; junction bases left unmatched: 7. The CDR3 has 15 amino acids.

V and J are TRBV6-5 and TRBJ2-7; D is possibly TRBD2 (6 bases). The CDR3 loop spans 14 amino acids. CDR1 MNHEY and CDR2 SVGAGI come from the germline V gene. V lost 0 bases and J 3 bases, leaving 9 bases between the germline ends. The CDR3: CASSYSGRNYEQYF. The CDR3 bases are TGTGCCAGCAGTTACTCGGGGAGGAACTACGAGCAGTACTTC.

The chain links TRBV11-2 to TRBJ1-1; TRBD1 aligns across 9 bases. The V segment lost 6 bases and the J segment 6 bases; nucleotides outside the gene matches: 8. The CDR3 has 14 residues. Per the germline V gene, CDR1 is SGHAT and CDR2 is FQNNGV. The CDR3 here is CASRTDRGFPEAFF. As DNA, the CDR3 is TGTGCCAGCAGGACGGACAGGGGATTCCCTGAAGCTTTCTTT.

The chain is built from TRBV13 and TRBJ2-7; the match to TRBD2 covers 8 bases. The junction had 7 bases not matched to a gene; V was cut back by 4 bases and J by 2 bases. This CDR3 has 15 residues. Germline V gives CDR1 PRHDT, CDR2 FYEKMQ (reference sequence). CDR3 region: CASSSGQRGTYEQYF. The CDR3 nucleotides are TGTGCCAGCAGCTCCGGTCAGCGGGGGACCTACGAGCAGTACTTC.

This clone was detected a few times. CDR3 protein: CASSQEGAGVYEQYF. The CDR3 DNA sequence: TGTGCCAGCAGCCAAGAAGGAGCGGGGGTATACGAGCAGTACTTC. This rearrangement joins TRBV4-2 to TRBJ2-7, with 8 bases identical to TRBD2. This CDR3 contains 15 residues. V gave up 0 bases and J gave up 4 bases; unmatched junction bases: 5. Germline assignment: CDR1 LGHNA and CDR2 YNFKEQ.

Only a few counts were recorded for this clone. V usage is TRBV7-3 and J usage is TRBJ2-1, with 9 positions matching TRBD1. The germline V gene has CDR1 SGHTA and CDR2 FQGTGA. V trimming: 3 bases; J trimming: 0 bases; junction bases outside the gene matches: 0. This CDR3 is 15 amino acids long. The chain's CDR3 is CASSLTGGSYNEQFF. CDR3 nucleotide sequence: TGTGCCAGCAGCTTGACAGGGGGCTCCTACAATGAGCAGTTCTTC.